This T cell receptor beta chain was captured by sequencing in a study of blood T cell repertoires in COVID-19. V lost 7 bases and J lost 6; bases outside the gene matches: 18. The CDR3 consists of 16 residues. The germline gives CDR1 SQVTM, CDR2 ANQGSEA. Generated by immunoSEQ multiplex PCR, the TCRdb table keeps only in-frame clones and is missing some. Among about 60,000 clones, around nine tenths were seen once, and the ten largest hold 15% to 20%. The receptor was derived from an elderly woman with active COVID-19. The sequencing sample was made of peripheral blood. The chain employs TRBV29-1 and TRBJ2-7; TRBD2 agrees at 10 bases. DNA of the CDR3: TGCAGCGCCCAAGCGGGGGGGCCCGGATCGGCTCCCGAGCAGTACTTC. Translating it yields CSAQAGGPGSAPEQYF.